The 24 T cell receptor beta chains listed next were all sequenced from one sample in a study of cytomegalovirus exposure and HLA in healthy donors. In the PCR, 60 Vbeta and 13 Jbeta primers were used. Using immunoSEQ multiplex PCR, the repertoire was profiled, and TCRdb retains in-frame clones only, with some absent. Here the sample table reports around 140,000 clones. Sequenced input: PBMCs. The receptor source for this set is a woman aged 40 to 50 in good health and CMV-seropositive.

This sequence joins TRBV6-4 and TRBJ2-1; 8 positions agree with TRBD2. There are 15 residues in the CDR3. Germline V lookup: CDR1 MRHNA, CDR2 SNTAGT. The V and J ends lost 5 bases and 2 bases, in that order; junction bases with no gene match: 5. CDR3: CASSISGGPYNEQFF. CDR3 nucleotides: TGTGCCAGCAGTATATCGGGAGGGCCCTACAATGAGCAGTTCTTC.

The CDR3 region has the DNA TGTGCCAGCAGTGACGACCGGACAGGCTATGGCTACACCTTC. Encoded protein: CASSDDRTGYGYTF. This chain joins TRBV6-4 and TRBJ1-2, with 7 bases identical to TRBD1. CDR3 length: 14 residues. Trimming took 2 bases from V and 4 from J; bases not matched to a gene: 4. Per the germline V gene, CDR1 is MRHNA and CDR2 is SNTAGT.

The V gene is TRBV5-1, the J gene TRBJ2-1, with TRBD2 matching 9 bases. V was clipped by 1 base and J by 6 bases; unmatched bases: 14. The CDR3 has 18 amino acids. Germline values: CDR1 SGHRS, CDR2 YFSETQ. The CDR3 nucleotides are TGCGCCAGCAGCTTGTGGTGGGGTCTAGCGGGATCCCTCAATGAGCAGTTCTTC. Translated, it gives CASSLWWGLAGSLNEQFF. Combining the CDR3 with reference TRBV5-1 and TRBJ2-1 gives the whole variable domain KAGVTQTPRYLIKTRGQQVTLSCSPISGHRSVSWYQQTPGQGLQFLFEYFSETQRNKGNFPGRFSGRQFSNSRSEMNVSTLELGDSALYLCASSLWWGLAGSLNEQFFGPGTRLTVL.

This chain uses TRBV28 with TRBJ2-7; D may be TRBD1 (5 bases). Germline-derived CDR1 and CDR2 are MDHEN and SYDVKM. The CDR3 is made up of 15 amino acids. V lost 3 bases to trimming and J lost 3 bases, with 15 bases between them. The CDR3 DNA reads as TGTGCCAGCAGTTTTGGGTACGGACAAAACTACGAGCAGTACTTC. This codes for CASSFGYGQNYEQYF.

V usage is TRBV18 and J usage is TRBJ2-1, with 8 bases that match TRBD1. The CDR3 spans 15 residues. CDR1 is KGHSH, CDR2 LQKENI, per germline. V gave up 3 bases and J gave up 4 bases; unmatched junction bases: 5. The CDR3 coding sequence is TGTGCCAGCTCACCCGGGACAGGTACTTACAATGAGCAGTTCTTC. Its protein product is CASSPGTGTYNEQFF.

This sequence joins TRBV10-3 and TRBJ1-1; TRBD1 agrees at 7 bases. The germline V gene has CDR1 ENHRY and CDR2 SYGVKD. The CDR3 is made up of 13 amino acids. The J segment lost 3 bases and the V segment lost 6 bases, leaving 4 bases of the junction unmatched. The DNA for the CDR3 is TGTGCCATCAGCCGACAGGGTGACACTGAAGCTTTCTTT. Protein sequence: CAISRQGDTEAFF.

The gene calls are TRBV23-1 and TRBJ1-1, with unresolved D. TRBV23-1 is an ORF, with its function uncertain. V lost 3 bases, J lost 1 base, and 6 bases lay in between. The CDR3 length is 13 residues. CDR3 in amino acids: CASSHVGNTEAFF. CDR3 DNA: TGCGCCAGCAGTCACGTCGGGAACACTGAAGCTTTCTTT.

The gene calls are TRBV6-5 and TRBJ2-5; D call uncertain. The CDR3 is 13 amino acids. The V end was cut by 2 bases, the J end by 1 base, with 5 bases between. Looked up from germline, CDR1 is MNHEY and CDR2 is SVGAGI. The CDR3 bases are TGTGCCAGCAGTTACCTAGTCCAAGAGACCCAGTACTTC. Its protein is CASSYLVQETQYF.

This chain links TRBV28 with TRBJ1-4; the D is unclear. This CDR3 is 14 amino acids long. CDR1 and CDR2 from the germline V gene are MDHEN and SYDVKM. Between the trimmed V and J ends, which lost 3 bases and 7 bases, there was a span of 12 bases. CDR3 sequence reads: CASSFSGGTEKLFF. As DNA, the CDR3 is TGTGCCAGCAGTTTTTCGGGTGGAACTGAAAAACTGTTTTTT.

The rearrangement links TRBV5-1 to TRBJ2-3; 9 nucleotides line up with TRBD2. There are 16 residues in the CDR3. The V gene end was trimmed by 2 bases and the J gene end by 3 bases; junction bases not matched to a gene: 7. The germline V gene has CDR1 SGHRS and CDR2 YFSETQ. The CDR3 coding sequence is TGCGCCAGCAGCTTACCAAAGGGACTAGCAACAGATACGCAGTATTTT. This gives the protein CASSLPKGLATDTQYF.

The chain employs TRBV27 and TRBJ1-5, with D unclear. The ends were cut back, 6 bases at V and 7 bases at J, with 22 bases in the middle. In germline, CDR1 is MNHEY, CDR2 SMNVEV (reference sequence). There are 16 residues in the CDR3. The CDR3 loop reads CASSPGVGGRNQPQHF. CDR3 coding DNA: TGTGCCAGCAGCCCCGGGGTGGGAGGGAGAAACCAGCCCCAGCATTTT.

The V and J genes are TRBV18 and TRBJ1-1; D gene uncertain. Trimming took off 8 bases at V and 3 bases at J, with 13 bases between the two ends. CDR1 and CDR2 (germline): KGHSH, LQKENI. This CDR3 has 13 amino acids. CDR3 nucleotide sequence: TGTGCCAGCGCCAGGACGAGGGACACTGAAGCTTTCTTT. Its translation is CASARTRDTEAFF.

V usage is TRBV7-2 and J usage is TRBJ2-5; D remains ambiguous. There are 15 residues in the CDR3. Germline V gene sequence: CDR1 SGHTA, CDR2 FQGNSA. Trimming left V 5 bases short and J 4 bases short, with 17 bases between. The CDR3 reads CASSAPPPRAETQYF. The CDR3 coding sequence is TGTGCCAGCAGCGCTCCCCCTCCGCGCGCAGAGACCCAGTACTTC.

This chain connects TRBV14 to TRBJ2-4, with TRBD1 matching 9 bases. Per germline, CDR1 SGHDN and CDR2 FVKESK. After removal of 4 bases from V and 6 bases from J, the junction contained 1 base not matched to a gene. The CDR3 spans 13 residues. This CDR3 reads CASSRTGVNIQYF. In DNA, the CDR3 is TGTGCCAGCAGCCGGACAGGGGTAAACATTCAGTACTTC. Full variable domain (remainder filled in from reference TRBV14 and TRBJ2-4): EAGVTQFPSHSVIEKGQTVTLRCDPISGHDNLYWYRRVMGKEIKFLLHFVKESKQDESGMPNNRFLAERTGGTYSTLKVQPAELEDSGVYFCASSRTGVNIQYFGAGTRLSVL.

The V call is TRBV13, the J call TRBJ2-2; 9 bases are a match to TRBD2. From germline, CDR1 is PRHDT and CDR2 FYEKMQ (reference sequence). The CDR3 sequence is 14 residues long. Trimming at V came to 6 bases and at J to 5 bases, leaving 4 bases not matched to a gene. This CDR3 reads CASRPGLATGELFF. CDR3 in DNA: TGTGCCAGCAGGCCGGGACTAGCAACCGGGGAGCTGTTTTTT. Using reference TRBV13 and TRBJ2-2 for the parts outside the CDR3, the full variable domain is AAGVIQSPRHLIKEKRETATLKCYPIPRHDTVYWYQQGPGQDPQFLISFYEKMQSDKGSIPDRFSAQQFSDYHSELNMSSLELGDSALYFCASRPGLATGELFFGEGSRLTVL.

The chain uses TRBV7-9 and TRBJ2-7; 10 positions match TRBD2. CDR1 and CDR2 (germline): SEHNR, FQNEAQ (reference sequence). The CDR3 covers 15 residues. Trimming removed 1 base from V and 3 bases from J; junction bases left unmatched: 3. This CDR3 reads CASSLGTSGIYEQYF. In DNA, the CDR3 is TGTGCCAGCAGCTTAGGAACTAGCGGGATCTACGAGCAGTACTTC.

The V gene is TRBV19, the J gene TRBJ2-1, with D perhaps TRBD1 (5 bases). V lost 2 bases, J lost 4 bases, and 12 bases lay in between. This CDR3 spans 15 amino acids. Germline CDR1 LNHDA, CDR2 SQIVND (reference sequence). The CDR3 region has the DNA TGTGCCAGTAGTATAACGGACACCGCTTACAATGAGCAGTTCTTC. This gives the protein CASSITDTAYNEQFF. The full variable domain, its missing parts supplied by reference TRBV19 and TRBJ2-1, is DGGITQSPKYLFRKEGQNVTLSCEQNLNHDAMYWYRQDPGQGLRLIYYSQIVNDFQKGDIAEGYSVSREKKESFPLTVTSAQKNPTAFYLCASSITDTAYNEQFFGPGTRLTVL.

V and J are TRBV6-1 and TRBJ2-7; 9 bases are shared with TRBD1. CDR1 is MNHNS, CDR2 SASEGT, per germline. This CDR3 comprises 14 residues. Germline trimming cut 6 bases from V and 3 bases from J; bases unmatched to any gene: 6. The CDR3 DNA is TGTGCCAGCAGGGCCACAGGGGGCGGCTACGAGCAGTACTTC. It codes for CASRATGGGYEQYF.

The chain couples TRBV7-9 to TRBJ2-1, with TRBD2 as a possible D gene (6 bases). This CDR3 contains 14 residues. Germline assignment: CDR1 SEHNR and CDR2 FQNEAQ (reference sequence). Trimming left V 5 bases short and J 3 bases short, with 11 bases between. The CDR3 region is CASSLRDFYNEQFF. CDR3 nucleotide sequence: TGTGCCAGCAGCCTCCGGGACTTCTACAATGAGCAGTTCTTC.

This chain connects TRBV28 to TRBJ1-1; 11 bases fit TRBD1. Trimming at V came to 2 bases and at J to 4 bases, leaving 12 bases not matched to a gene. The CDR3 covers 18 residues. Germline V CDR1 and CDR2: MDHEN, SYDVKM. The CDR3 bases are TGTGCCAGCAGTTTACTCGGACAGGGGGCAGGTTGGGGCACTGAAGCTTTCTTT. Its protein is CASSLLGQGAGWGTEAFF. The variable domain in full, with the rest retrieved from reference TRBV28 and TRBJ1-1, is DVKVTQSSRYLVKRTGEKVFLECVQDMDHENMFWYRQDPGLGLRLIYFSYDVKMKEKGDIPEGYSVSREKKERFSLILESASTNQTSMYLCASSLLGQGAGWGTEAFFGQGTRLTVV.

This chain connects TRBV11-2 to TRBJ2-7, with D possibly being TRBD2 (6 bases). The CDR3 is 15 amino acids. The germline gives CDR1 SGHAT, CDR2 FQNNGV. Between the trimmed V and J ends, which lost 4 bases and 6 bases, there was a span of 19 bases. CDR3 nucleotide sequence: TGTGCCAGCAGCTCCCCCCTGACGATGGGGGGCGAGCAGTACTTC. It is translated as CASSSPLTMGGEQYF.

The rearrangement uses TRBV28 and TRBJ1-5; TRBD1 might be the D (6 bases). Germline V gene data show CDR1 as MDHEN and CDR2 as SYDVKM. V was trimmed by 4 bases and J by 4 bases, leaving 17 bases between them. This CDR3 spans 16 amino acids. The CDR3 region has the DNA TGTGCCAGCAGTTCCCCCCGCAGGGGATGGAATCAGCCCCAGCATTTT. This gives the protein CASSSPRRGWNQPQHF.

The J gene is TRBJ2-3, the V gene TRBV4-1, with a possible D match to TRBD2 (5 bases). This CDR3 is 14 amino acids long. Trimming took off 0 bases at V and 4 bases at J, with 8 bases between the two ends. Looked up from germline, CDR1 is MGHRA and CDR2 is YSYEKL. This CDR3 is CASSQERAPDTQYF. CDR3 nucleotide sequence: TGCGCCAGCAGCCAAGAGAGGGCGCCAGATACGCAGTATTTT.

This chain links TRBV6-4 with TRBJ2-3, with D possibly being TRBD2 (6 bases). The CDR3 is 15 residues long. The germline gives CDR1 MRHNA, CDR2 SNTAGT. The germline V and J ends were trimmed by 2 bases and 5 bases, with 14 bases remaining between them. In DNA form, the CDR3 reads TGTGCCAGCAGTGACCGCGGGGAGAATATAGATACGCAGTATTTT. Residues: CASSDRGENIDTQYF.